This T cell receptor beta chain was captured by sequencing in a study of cytomegalovirus exposure and HLA in healthy donors. Whole-study results and caveats: A list of 150 to 200 TCR beta chains associated with cytomegalovirus was given.

PCR involved 60 Vbeta and 13 Jbeta primers. Sequenced by immunoSEQ multiplex PCR; TCRdb stores in-frame clones only, minus some. Of just over 25,000 clones listed, 55% to 75% are singletons. Points on this clone: Its target is unknown.

V gave up 4 bases and J gave up 8 bases, with 8 bases separating them. The CDR3 has 12 residues. Germline values: CDR1 SGHAT, CDR2 FQNNGV. The sequenced sample was PBMCs. The genes are TRBV11-2 and TRBJ1-4, with D unresolved. The clonotype was recovered from a woman in her fifties or sixties in good health and CMV-seronegative. CDR3 nucleotide sequence: TGTGCCAGCAGCTCCGACGGGGAAAAACTGTTTTTT. This translates into CASSSDGEKLFF.